Shown below are 19 T cell receptor beta chains from a single sample sequenced in a study of T-cell reconstitution after alpha-beta-depleted transplantation in children. Molecular barcoding with unique molecular identifiers was used for the TCRbeta library. TCRdb reprocessed the PCR reads with MiXCR, giving one entry per CDR3 protein. The table has hundreds of thousands of distinct CDR3 sequences, 15% to 20% seen once. The sequences come from PBMCs, mostly from graft donor cells, collected 360 days after TCRalphabeta/CD19-depleted stem cell transplant. These receptors all come from a male patient aged 2 to 9 who had a stem cell transplant for acute lymphoblastic leukemia, so the T cells may come from the graft donor.

This clonotype was counted ten times or more. A read error may account for a junction end that differs from germline. The gene calls are TRBV12-3 or TRBV12-4 and TRBJ1-1; tentative D call: TRBD1 (5 bases). There are 15 residues in the CDR3. CDR3 region: CASRLGRGSGTEAFF. The DNA for the CDR3 is TGTGCCAGCAGGTTAGGACGGGGCTCGGGCACTGAAGCTTTCTTT.

At least ten counts were recorded for this clonotype. The V and J genes are TRBV25-1 and TRBJ1-4; D is undetermined. The CDR3 is 17 residues long. CDR1 and CDR2 (germline): MGHDK, SYGVNS. The V gene lost 0 bases and the J gene lost 7 bases, with 18 bases spanning the gap. The CDR3 protein is CASSEYLPGHRSEKLFF. The CDR3 coding sequence is TGTGCCAGCAGTGAATATTTGCCGGGCCATAGGAGTGAAAAACTGTTTTTT.

This clonotype showed up many times. V gene TRBV11-1 combines with J gene TRBJ2-5; 7 positions agree with TRBD1. With V trimmed by 0 bases and J by 5 bases, 3 bases remained unmatched. The germline gives CDR1 SGHAT, CDR2 FQDESV (reference sequence). This CDR3 is built from 14 residues. The CDR3 region has the DNA TGTGCCAGCAGCTTAGCAAGGGGGCATGAGACCCAGTACTTC. Protein: CASSLARGHETQYF.

This rearrangement joins TRBV7-9 to TRBJ2-7; TRBD1 is a possible D gene (5 bases). This CDR3 contains 13 residues. Trimming pared 4 bases from V and 3 bases from J, leaving 10 bases between. Germline lookup yields CDR1 SEHNR and CDR2 FQNEAQ (reference sequence). The CDR3, as DNA: TGTGCCAGCAGCTACGAAGGGGACTACGAGCAGTACTTC. This translates into CASSYEGDYEQYF.

The chain couples TRBV5-1 to TRBJ2-7; D is unresolved. Trimming removed 0 bases from V and 2 bases from J, with 9 bases in between. The CDR3 consists of 14 residues. Germline V gene lookup returns CDR1 SGHRS and CDR2 YFSETQ. CDR3 residues: CASSLGSAAYEQYF. CDR3 bases: TGCGCCAGCAGCTTGGGGTCGGCCGCCTACGAGCAGTACTTC.

Ten or more counts support this clonotype. This sequence joins TRBV12-3 or TRBV12-4 and TRBJ2-3; D is ambiguous. CDR3 size: 14 residues. V lost 3 bases, J lost 4 bases, and 11 bases lay in between. The CDR3 sequence is CASSFNVGPDTQYF. The CDR3 coding sequence is TGTGCCAGCAGTTTTAACGTAGGACCAGATACGCAGTATTTT.

The chain joins TRBV20-1 to TRBJ2-7; TRBD2 agrees at 10 bases. Germline lookup yields CDR1 DFQATT and CDR2 SNEGSKA (reference sequence). This CDR3 is 15 amino acids long. J gave up 3 bases and V 3 bases, and 8 bases lay outside the gene matches. The CDR3 spells CSASPGTSENYEQYF. The DNA of the CDR3 is TGCAGTGCTAGTCCTGGGACTAGCGAAAACTACGAGCAGTACTTC.

V and J are TRBV18 and TRBJ2-2; D might be TRBD1 (6 bases). The V and J ends lost 0 bases and 0 bases respectively, with 8 bases between them. The length of the CDR3 is 16 residues. Germline CDR1 and CDR2: KGHSH and LQKENI. CDR3 coding DNA: TGTGCCAGCTCACCACCGTCAGGGGCGAACACCGGGGAGCTGTTTTTT. It yields the protein CASSPPSGANTGELFF.

This clonotype was counted only a few times. V gene TRBV6-5 combines with J gene TRBJ2-5, with D possibly matching TRBD2 (5 bases). V was trimmed by 5 bases and J by 7 bases, leaving 11 bases between them. The CDR3 is 12 residues long. Germline V gene data show CDR1 as MNHEY and CDR2 as SVGAGI. CDR3 amino acids: CASSPGGLTQYF. CDR3 nucleotide sequence: TGTGCCAGCAGTCCGGGCGGGTTGACCCAGTACTTC.

This clonotype was picked up a small number of times. The gene calls are TRBV6-6 and TRBJ2-5; D not resolved. V shed 10 bases and J shed 5 bases, with 17 bases lying between them. This CDR3 spans 13 amino acids. Germline loops: CDR1 MNHNY, CDR2 SVGAGI (reference sequence). CDR3 region: CATQIVGSETQYF. The CDR3 nucleotides are TGTGCCACCCAGATAGTTGGGTCGGAGACCCAGTACTTC.

CDR3 region: CASSLWGGRGVWTLNEQFF. In DNA, the CDR3 is TGTGCCAGCAGTTTATGGGGCGGGAGAGGAGTATGGACACTCAATGAGCAGTTCTTC. The chain is built from TRBV28 and TRBJ2-1, with 7 bases that match TRBD2. The germline gives CDR1 MDHEN, CDR2 SYDVKM. J lost 6 bases, V lost 0 bases, and 17 bases had no gene match. This CDR3 comprises 19 residues.

This clonotype has more than one count but fewer than ten. This rearrangement joins TRBV12-3 or TRBV12-4 to TRBJ1-2, with unresolved D. V was shortened by 5 bases and J by 10 bases, with 20 bases between the two germline ends. CDR3 length equals 14 residues. CDR3 in amino acids: CASSPTTRPGDYTF. The CDR3 DNA sequence: TGTGCCAGCAGTCCTACTACTAGACCCGGGGACTACACCTTC.

The chain combines TRBV4-2 with TRBJ2-7; possible D gene TRBD2, 6 bases. The length of the CDR3 is 19 residues. V dropped 1 base and J dropped 2 bases, with 24 bases sitting between them. The V gene's germline CDR1 is LGHNA and CDR2 YNFKEQ. The CDR3 is CASSQAPLYFTDYAYEQYF. The DNA for the CDR3 is TGTGCCAGCAGCCAAGCTCCCCTATACTTCACGGACTATGCCTACGAGCAGTACTTC.

This clonotype has only a few counts. This chain's CDR3 is CASSIMDQPQHF. Here the CDR3 DNA reads TGTGCCAGTAGTATCATGGATCAGCCCCAGCATTTT. This chain links TRBV19 with TRBJ1-5; no firm D call. Looked up from germline, CDR1 is LNHDA and CDR2 is SQIVND (reference sequence). V gave up 3 bases and J gave up 5 bases, with 5 bases separating them. The CDR3 covers 12 residues. The entire variable domain, with the rest obtained from reference TRBV19 and TRBJ1-5, is as follows: DGGITQSPKYLFRKEGQNVTLSCEQNLNHDAMYWYRQDPGQGLRLIYYSQIVNDFQKGDIAEGYSVSREKKESFPLTVTSAQKNPTAFYLCASSIMDQPQHFGDGTRLSIL.

Concerning this clonotype: Just one base apart from a much larger clone, this may be a read error. V is TRBV24-1 and J is TRBJ2-1; TRBD2 matches at 13 bases. Germline CDR1 is KGHDR and CDR2 is SFDVKD. This CDR3 is built from 16 residues. CDR3 in DNA: TGTGCCGCCAGTGATAGGACTAGCGGGAGATACGATGAGCAGTTCTTC. Residues: CAASDRTSGRYDEQFF.

This clonotype was seen at least ten times. V usage is TRBV29-1 and J usage is TRBJ1-3; D perhaps matches TRBD1 (6 bases). The CDR3 sequence is 13 residues long. Trimming removed 5 bases from V and 3 bases from J, with 11 bases in between. Germline V gene lookup returns CDR1 SQVTM and CDR2 ANQGSEA. The CDR3 reads CSVSQGSGNTIYF. CDR3 nucleotide sequence: TGCAGCGTTTCACAGGGTAGTGGAAACACCATATATTTT. Using reference TRBV29-1 and TRBJ1-3 for the parts outside the CDR3, the full variable domain is SAVISQKPSRDICQRGTSLTIQCQVDSQVTMMFWYRQQPGQSLTLIATANQGSEATYESGFVIDKFPISRPNLTFSTLTVSNMSPEDSSIYLCSVSQGSGNTIYFGEGSWLTVV.

There are a few counts of this clonotype. In DNA, the CDR3 is TGTGCCAGCTCACCGGGGTCAGGTATTTTCTTGTATGAGCAGTTCTTC. Protein product: CASSPGSGIFLYEQFF. The rearrangement joins TRBV18 to TRBJ2-1; D is unresolved. Trimming removed 3 bases from V and 8 bases from J, with 20 bases in between. The CDR3 runs 16 residues. Germline-derived CDR1 and CDR2 are KGHSH and LQKENI.

The gene calls are TRBV5-6 and TRBJ2-1; 9 positions match TRBD1. The CDR3 extends over 19 amino acids. V lost 2 bases and J lost 2; bases outside the gene matches: 14. CDR1 and CDR2 from the germline V gene are SGHDT and YYEEEE. In DNA, the CDR3 is TGTGCCAGCAGCTTCGGTACAGGGGGCAGGGTAAGGCCCTACAATGAGCAGTTCTTC. Its translation: CASSFGTGGRVRPYNEQFF.

The rearrangement uses TRBV4-3 and TRBJ2-3, with a tentative D call TRBD1 (6 bases). The V end lost 3 bases, the J end lost 1 base, and 11 bases lay between the germline ends. Looked up from germline, CDR1 is LGHNA and CDR2 is YSLEER. This CDR3 is 15 amino acids long. CDR3 sequence reads: CASSQGSGGTDTQYF. CDR3 nucleotides: TGCGCCAGCAGCCAGGGTTCAGGGGGCACAGATACGCAGTATTTT.